These 28 T cell receptor beta chains were sequenced from one sample in a study of T cells in Graves' hyperthyroidism and ophthalmopathy. TCR beta CDR3 regions were amplified from RNA transcripts. With the HTBI primer set, the TCR CDR3 went through a first round of RT-PCR. TCRdb reanalysed the multiplex PCR reads using MiXCR and keeps one entry per CDR3 protein. This table holds 600,000 or so distinct CDR3 sequences, about 16% found once. The sequenced sample was blood. All receptors come from a woman aged 30 to 39 with Graves' hyperthyroidism.

DNA for the CDR3: TGTGCCACCAGTGCCCCTGAGGGCGGGAGAGTTGCAAATGAGCAGTTCTTC. Its protein is CATSAPEGGRVANEQFF. V gene TRBV24-1 combines with J gene TRBJ2-1, with 7 positions matching TRBD2. Trimming at V came to 5 bases and at J to 7 bases, leaving 16 bases not matched to a gene. CDR1 is KGHDR, CDR2 SFDVKD, per germline. The CDR3 is 17 residues long.

The chain recombines TRBV29-1 with TRBJ2-2; maybe TRBD1 (5 bases). V gave up 4 bases and J gave up 0 bases, with 12 bases separating them. CDR1 SQVTM and CDR2 ANQGSEA come from the germline V gene. The CDR3 has 15 residues. In DNA form, the CDR3 reads TGCAGCGTTGCCCTCAGGGTTGCGAACACCGGGGAGCTGTTTTTT. Protein sequence: CSVALRVANTGELFF.

CDR3 in amino acids: CASSGGTHLDSWDTQYF. The CDR3 bases are TGTGCCAGCAGTGGCGGGACTCACCTAGATTCTTGGGATACGCAGTATTTT. This chain connects TRBV6-1 to TRBJ2-3; D perhaps matches TRBD2 (6 bases). The CDR3 covers 17 residues. Germline CDR1 and CDR2: MNHNS and SASEGT. The V end was cut by 4 bases, the J end by 6 bases, with 23 bases between.

This clonotype was detected a few times. This chain uses TRBV7-8 with TRBJ1-1, with D possibly being TRBD1 (5 bases). This CDR3 spans 13 amino acids. V shed 3 bases and J shed 4 bases, with 9 bases lying between them. Germline assignment: CDR1 SGHVS and CDR2 FQNEAQ. CDR3 DNA sequence: TGTGCCAGCAGCTTGGTAGGGGCCACTGAAGCTTTCTTT. Residues: CASSLVGATEAFF.

This clonotype showed up just a few times. V and J are TRBV12-3 or TRBV12-4 and TRBJ2-2; 9 positions agree with TRBD2. The V segment lost 6 bases and the J segment 7 bases; nucleotides outside the gene matches: 6. The CDR3 totals 14 residues. The CDR3 region is CASRGLASIGELFF. The CDR3 nucleotides read TGTGCCAGCAGAGGACTAGCGTCCATCGGGGAGCTGTTTTTT.

Only a few counts were recorded for this clonotype. A read error is possible here, since a much larger clone lies one base away. The CDR3: CAGSRGGGFSEQYF. The CDR3 nucleotides read TGTGCCGGCAGCCGCGGAGGGGGGTTTAGTGAGCAGTACTTC. V and J are TRBV2 and TRBJ2-7, with D perhaps matching TRBD1 or TRBD2 (6 bases each). Germline V CDR1 and CDR2: SNHLY, FYNNEI. The CDR3 spans 14 residues.

In its sample, this clonotype was seen many times. The V gene is TRBV7-2, the J gene TRBJ2-2; TRBD2 agrees at 7 bases. The germline V gene encodes CDR1 SGHTA and CDR2 FQGNSA. The trim removed 4 bases at V and 5 bases at J, leaving 13 bases unmatched. The CDR3 is made up of 17 amino acids. The CDR3 bases are TGTGCCAGCAGCTCCACAGCCTTCAGCGGGACGACCGGGGAGCTGTTTTTT. Translating gives CASSSTAFSGTTGELFF.

This clonotype has more than one count but fewer than ten. The chain carries TRBV2 and TRBJ1-3; D might be TRBD1 (5 bases). From germline, CDR1 is SNHLY and CDR2 FYNNEI. This CDR3 spans 13 amino acids. Trimming shortened V by 4 bases and J by 7 bases, and 11 bases separated the two germline ends. The chain's CDR3 is CASSVAEGNTIYF. CDR3 sequence (DNA): TGTGCCAGCAGTGTGGCAGAGGGGAACACCATATATTTT.

This rearrangement joins TRBV20-1 to TRBJ2-1; D may be TRBD2 (5 bases). The CDR3 has 11 residues. V gave up 4 bases and J gave up 6 bases, with 7 bases separating them. Germline loops: CDR1 DFQATT, CDR2 SNEGSKA (reference sequence). The CDR3 here is CSATSPNEQFF. In DNA, the CDR3 is TGCAGTGCTACTAGCCCCAATGAGCAGTTCTTC.

This clonotype has a count of ten or more. Here the CDR3 reads CAISGETGDTTDTQYF. The CDR3 DNA sequence: TGTGCCATCAGTGGGGAGACGGGTGATACCACAGATACGCAGTATTTT. This chain joins TRBV10-3 and TRBJ2-3; D is perhaps TRBD2 (5 bases). V shed 4 bases and J shed 2 bases, with 16 bases lying between them. This CDR3 is built from 16 residues. Per the germline V gene, CDR1 is ENHRY and CDR2 is SYGVKD.

This clonotype was seen a few times. The DNA of the CDR3 is TGTGCCAGCAGCTCCCGGTGGTCAGGTAGCGGGAGTATCTACGAGCAGTACTTC. It specifies CASSSRWSGSGSIYEQYF. The chain employs TRBV5-6 and TRBJ2-7; 9 nucleotides line up with TRBD2. CDR3 size: 18 residues. Per the germline V gene, CDR1 is SGHDT and CDR2 is YYEEEE. The V and J ends lost 3 bases and 3 bases, in that order; junction bases with no gene match: 16.

The chain is built from TRBV11-2 and TRBJ1-4, with a weak D call TRBD1 (5 bases). The V gene's germline CDR1 is SGHAT and CDR2 FQNNGV. Trimming cost V 3 bases and J 8 bases, with 13 bases left between them. This CDR3 is built from 14 residues. CDR3 sequence: CASSLDQGREKLFF. The CDR3 nucleotides read TGTGCCAGCAGCTTGGATCAGGGAAGGGAAAAACTGTTTTTT. Full variable domain (outside the CDR3, taken from reference TRBV11-2 and TRBJ1-4): EAGVAQSPRYKIIEKRQSVAFWCNPISGHATLYWYQQILGQGPKLLIQFQNNGVVDDSQLPKDRFSAERLKGVDSTLKIQPAKLEDSAVYLCASSLDQGREKLFFGSGTQLSVL.

The CDR3 sequence: CATPLPPRTSDSYTQYF. The DNA of the CDR3 is TGTGCCACCCCCTTGCCGCCGAGGACTAGCGATTCATACACGCAGTATTTT. The rearrangement joins TRBV2 to TRBJ2-3; 9 positions agree with TRBD2. This CDR3 contains 17 residues. Germline-derived CDR1 and CDR2 are SNHLY and FYNNEI. The V segment lost 10 bases and the J segment 9 bases; nucleotides outside the gene matches: 23.

This chain links TRBV24-1 with TRBJ2-1, with TRBD1 identical over 7 bases. Germline V gene lookup returns CDR1 KGHDR and CDR2 SFDVKD. The CDR3 totals 14 residues. V lost 7 bases, J lost 2 bases, and 4 bases stayed unmatched. This CDR3 reads CATSSTGTYNEQFF. The CDR3 coding sequence is TGTGCCACCAGCTCGACAGGGACCTACAATGAGCAGTTCTTC.

This clonotype showed up just a few times. V gene TRBV29-1 combines with J gene TRBJ2-5; unclear D gene. CDR1 SQVTM and CDR2 ANQGSEA come from the germline V gene. The germline V and J ends were trimmed by 4 bases and 5 bases, with 14 bases remaining between them. CDR3 length equals 13 residues. The CDR3 DNA reads TGCAGCGTTGTTACCTGGGAAGGTGAGACCCAGTACTTC. Protein: CSVVTWEGETQYF. The full variable domain, its missing parts supplied by reference TRBV29-1 and TRBJ2-5, is SAVISQKPSRDICQRGTSLTIQCQVDSQVTMMFWYRQQPGQSLTLIATANQGSEATYESGFVIDKFPISRPNLTFSTLTVSNMSPEDSSIYLCSVVTWEGETQYFGPGTRLLVL.

V usage is TRBV5-1 and J usage is TRBJ2-1; TRBD2 agrees at 12 bases. Unmatched junction bases numbered 13, after V lost 3 bases and J lost 15 bases. This CDR3 region has 15 residues. Germline V lookup: CDR1 SGHRS, CDR2 YFSETQ. CDR3 sequence (DNA): TGCGCCAGCAGCTCCCCGACTAGCGGGAGACCCTTTTGGTTCTTC. As protein: CASSSPTSGRPFWFF.

This clonotype was counted many times. The chain is built from TRBV2 and TRBJ2-1; no definite D call. Germline CDR1 SNHLY, CDR2 FYNNEI. CDR3 length: 12 amino acids. Trimming stripped 6 bases from V and 8 bases from J, with 11 bases between. The CDR3 reads CASRASPDEQFF. CDR3 DNA: TGTGCCAGCAGGGCTAGTCCTGATGAGCAGTTCTTC. The variable domain in full, completed from reference TRBV2 and TRBJ2-1, reads EPEVTQTPSHQVTQMGQEVILRCVPISNHLYFYWYRQILGQKVEFLVSFYNNEISEKSEIFDDQFSVERPDGSNFTLKIRSTKLEDSAMYFCASRASPDEQFFGPGTRLTVL.

This clonotype was detected a few times. J is TRBJ2-2 and V is TRBV28; 8 positions match TRBD1. The V gene end was trimmed by 7 bases and the J gene end by 4 bases; junction bases not matched to a gene: 5. From germline, CDR1 is MDHEN and CDR2 SYDVKM. CDR3 length: 14 residues. CDR3 sequence (DNA): TGTGCCAGCACCCACCAGGGGGCCACCGGGGAGCTGTTTTTT. It translates to CASTHQGATGELFF.

This sequence joins TRBV6-1 and TRBJ2-2; unclear D gene. With 1 base removed from V and 5 bases from J, the gap between germline ends came to 8 bases. CDR3 length: 14 amino acids. Germline assignment: CDR1 MNHNS and CDR2 SASEGT. The chain's CDR3 is CASSEDWGTGELFF. DNA for the CDR3: TGTGCCAGCAGTGAAGATTGGGGTACCGGGGAGCTGTTTTTT.

The J gene is TRBJ2-3, the V gene TRBV28, with 10 bases fitting TRBD1. J lost 0 bases, V lost 8 bases, and 5 bases had no gene match. Per germline, CDR1 MDHEN and CDR2 SYDVKM. There are 15 residues in the CDR3. CDR3 region: CASGDRGRSTDTQYF. Written as DNA, the CDR3 is TGTGCCAGCGGGGACAGGGGCCGTAGCACAGATACGCAGTATTTT.

This clonotype came up many times. The chain has TRBV28 and TRBJ2-7; 10 bases fit TRBD1. The V and J ends lost 5 bases and 3 bases, in that order; junction bases with no gene match: 4. In germline, CDR1 is MDHEN, CDR2 SYDVKM. This CDR3 contains 14 residues. The CDR3 DNA sequence: TGTGCCAGCAGTCCCTGGGACAGGGGCTACGAGCAGTACTTC. This codes for CASSPWDRGYEQYF. Supplemented by reference TRBV28 and TRBJ2-7, the full variable domain reads DVKVTQSSRYLVKRTGEKVFLECVQDMDHENMFWYRQDPGLGLRLIYFSYDVKMKEKGDIPEGYSVSREKKERFSLILESASTNQTSMYLCASSPWDRGYEQYFGPGTRLTVT.

The table lists this clonotype with a few counts. The CDR3 reads CASGLTVYNEQFF. The CDR3 coding sequence is TGTGCTAGTGGTTTAACTGTCTACAATGAGCAGTTCTTC. The chain recombines TRBV12-5 with TRBJ2-1; D not certain. The CDR3 consists of 13 residues. V dropped 3 bases and J dropped 3 bases, with 6 bases sitting between them. In germline, CDR1 is LGHNT, CDR2 FRNRAP.

The table lists this clonotype with a few counts. V is TRBV2 and J is TRBJ2-1; D call uncertain. The CDR3 covers 15 residues. Per the germline V gene, CDR1 is SNHLY and CDR2 is FYNNEI. V lost 0 bases and J lost 6, with 12 bases in between. The CDR3 loop reads CASSEARSGSNEQFF. The CDR3, as DNA: TGTGCCAGCAGTGAAGCCAGATCAGGAAGCAATGAGCAGTTCTTC.

The genes are TRBV7-9 and TRBJ1-4, with unresolved D. The CDR3 has 13 amino acids. The V gene's germline CDR1 is SEHNR and CDR2 FQNEAQ (reference sequence). V lost 5 bases and J 3 bases, leaving 7 bases between the germline ends. The CDR3 bases are TGTGCCAGCAGCCCAATCTCTAATGAAAAACTGTTTTTT. As protein: CASSPISNEKLFF.

The sample holds many counts of this clonotype. This chain uses TRBV7-2 with TRBJ2-7; D gene uncertain. Germline lookup yields CDR1 SGHTA and CDR2 FQGNSA. Trimming stripped 8 bases from V and 0 bases from J, with 11 bases between. The CDR3 contains 13 residues. CDR3 loop: CASCLLSSYEQYF. CDR3 sequence (DNA): TGTGCCAGCTGTCTACTATCCTCCTACGAGCAGTACTTC.

In its sample, this clonotype was seen many times. CDR3 sequence: CASSQEFPGPYEQYF. The CDR3 nucleotides are TGCGCCAGCAGCCAAGAATTCCCAGGGCCCTACGAGCAGTACTTC. The rearrangement joins TRBV4-1 to TRBJ2-7, with D perhaps matching TRBD1 (5 bases). Germline V gene lookup returns CDR1 MGHRA and CDR2 YSYEKL. This CDR3 has 15 amino acids. Trimming shortened V by 0 bases and J by 2 bases, and 11 bases separated the two germline ends.

V and J are TRBV12-5 and TRBJ1-1; TRBD1 matches 7 bases. Germline V CDR1 and CDR2: LGHNT, FRNRAP. The CDR3 is 14 amino acids. Trimming removed 1 base from V and 8 bases from J; junction bases left unmatched: 7. Here the CDR3 DNA reads TGTGCTAGTGGTTTGGGGGGAGGGACAGCAGAAGCTTTCTTT. Its protein product is CASGLGGGTAEAFF.

This chain connects TRBV9 to TRBJ1-2; TRBD1 might be the D (5 bases). The germline CDR1 and CDR2 sequences are SGDLS and YYNGEE. Trimming removed 3 bases from V and 6 bases from J, with 15 bases in between. The CDR3 has 14 amino acids. This chain's CDR3 is CASSGIGGGNGYTF. The CDR3 DNA sequence: TGTGCCAGCAGCGGAATCGGGGGGGGGAATGGCTACACCTTC.